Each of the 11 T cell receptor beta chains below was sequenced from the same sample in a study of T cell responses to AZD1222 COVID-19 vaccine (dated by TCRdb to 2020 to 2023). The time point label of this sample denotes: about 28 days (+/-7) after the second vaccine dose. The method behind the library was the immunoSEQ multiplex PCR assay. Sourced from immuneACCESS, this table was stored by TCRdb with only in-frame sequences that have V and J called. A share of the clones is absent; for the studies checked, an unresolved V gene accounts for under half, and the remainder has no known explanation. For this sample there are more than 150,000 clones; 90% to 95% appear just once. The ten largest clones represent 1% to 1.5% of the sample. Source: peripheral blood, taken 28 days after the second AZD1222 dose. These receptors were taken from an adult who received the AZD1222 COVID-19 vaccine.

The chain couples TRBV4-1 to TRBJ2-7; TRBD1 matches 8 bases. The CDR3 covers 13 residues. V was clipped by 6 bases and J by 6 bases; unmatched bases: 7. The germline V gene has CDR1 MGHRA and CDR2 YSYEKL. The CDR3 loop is CASSSTGAGEQYF. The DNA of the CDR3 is TGCGCCAGCAGTTCGACAGGGGCGGGCGAGCAGTACTTC.

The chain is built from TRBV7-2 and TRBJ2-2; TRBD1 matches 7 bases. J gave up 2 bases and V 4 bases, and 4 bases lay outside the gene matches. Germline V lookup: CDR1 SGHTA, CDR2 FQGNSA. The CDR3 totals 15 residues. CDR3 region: CASSYDRANTGELFF. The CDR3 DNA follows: TGTGCCAGCAGCTATGACAGGGCCAACACCGGGGAGCTGTTTTTT.

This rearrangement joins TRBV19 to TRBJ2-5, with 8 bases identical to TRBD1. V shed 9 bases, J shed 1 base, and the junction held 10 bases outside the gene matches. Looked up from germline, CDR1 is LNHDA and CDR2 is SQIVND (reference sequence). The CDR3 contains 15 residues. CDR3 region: CASRGRTGRQETQYF. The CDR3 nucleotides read TGTGCCAGCAGGGGGCGGACCGGCCGCCAAGAGACCCAGTACTTC.

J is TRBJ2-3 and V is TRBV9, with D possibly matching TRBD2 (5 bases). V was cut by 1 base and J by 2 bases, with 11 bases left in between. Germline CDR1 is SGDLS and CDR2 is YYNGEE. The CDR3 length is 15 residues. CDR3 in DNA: TGTGCCAGCAGCGTAATAGCAGCGGACACAGATACGCAGTATTTT. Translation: CASSVIAADTDTQYF.

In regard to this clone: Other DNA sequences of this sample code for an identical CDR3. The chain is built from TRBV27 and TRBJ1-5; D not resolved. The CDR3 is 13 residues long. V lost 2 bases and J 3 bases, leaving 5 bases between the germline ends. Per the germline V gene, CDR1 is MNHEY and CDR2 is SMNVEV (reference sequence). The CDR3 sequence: CASSLLSNQPQHF. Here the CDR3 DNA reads TGTGCCAGCAGTTTACTCTCCAATCAGCCCCAGCATTTT.

CDR3 amino acids: CASSPGQAFANTGELFF. DNA of the CDR3: TGTGCCAGCAGCCCGGGACAAGCGTTCGCGAACACCGGGGAGCTGTTTTTT. The V gene is TRBV7-2, the J gene TRBJ2-2, with a weak D call TRBD1 (6 bases). Deletions cut 5 bases from V and 0 bases from J, with 16 bases between. In germline, CDR1 is SGHTA, CDR2 FQGNSA. The CDR3 sequence is 17 residues long. Variable domain in full (rest from reference TRBV7-2 and TRBJ2-2): GAGVSQSPSNKVTEKGKDVELRCDPISGHTALYWYRQSLGQGLEFLIYFQGNSAPDKSGLPSDRFSAERTGGSVSTLTIQRTQQEDSAVYLCASSPGQAFANTGELFFGEGSRLTVL.

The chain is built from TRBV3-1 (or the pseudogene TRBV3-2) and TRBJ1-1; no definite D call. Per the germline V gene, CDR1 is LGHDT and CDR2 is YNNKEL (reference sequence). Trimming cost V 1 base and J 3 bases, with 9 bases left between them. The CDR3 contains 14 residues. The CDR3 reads CASSQAGWDTEAFF. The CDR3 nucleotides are TGTGCCAGCAGCCAAGCGGGATGGGACACTGAAGCTTTCTTT.

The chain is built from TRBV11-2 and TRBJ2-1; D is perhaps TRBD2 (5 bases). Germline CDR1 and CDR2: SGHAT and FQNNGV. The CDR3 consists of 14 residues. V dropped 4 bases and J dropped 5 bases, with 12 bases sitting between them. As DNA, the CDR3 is TGTGCCAGCAGCTCCTTGACTACCCACAATGAGCAGTTCTTC. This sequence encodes CASSSLTTHNEQFF.

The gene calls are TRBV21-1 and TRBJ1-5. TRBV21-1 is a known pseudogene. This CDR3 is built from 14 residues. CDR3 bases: TGTGCCAGCAGCCCCACGGTCGGGGGACAGCCCCAGCATTTT. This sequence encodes CASSPTVGGQPQHF.

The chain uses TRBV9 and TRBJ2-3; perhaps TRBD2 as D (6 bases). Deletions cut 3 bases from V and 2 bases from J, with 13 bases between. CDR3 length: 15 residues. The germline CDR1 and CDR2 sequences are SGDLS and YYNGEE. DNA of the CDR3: TGTGCCAGCAGCGGGGAGGAGGGTTACACAGATACGCAGTATTTT. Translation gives CASSGEEGYTDTQYF.

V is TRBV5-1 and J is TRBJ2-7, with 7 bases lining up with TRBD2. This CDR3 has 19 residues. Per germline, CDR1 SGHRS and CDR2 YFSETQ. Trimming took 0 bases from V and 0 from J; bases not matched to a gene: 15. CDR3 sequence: CASSLGRLAATQGSYEQYF. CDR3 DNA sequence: TGCGCCAGCAGCTTGGGAAGGCTAGCGGCCACTCAGGGCTCCTACGAGCAGTACTTC.